Shown below are 26 T cell receptor beta chains from a single sample sequenced in a study of blood T cell repertoires in COVID-19. Profiling relied on immunoSEQ multiplex PCR, and the TCRdb table lists in-frame clones only, not all of them. The sample lists 9,200 or so clones, 86% seen once, with 9.4% in the top ten. Sequenced sample: peripheral blood. The receptors shown here come from a man aged 60 to 75 with acute or convalescent COVID-19.

The chain recombines TRBV5-1 with TRBJ1-2; 10 bases are shared with TRBD1. V trimming: 4 bases; J trimming: 2 bases; junction bases outside the gene matches: 5. There are 15 residues in the CDR3. Germline V lookup: CDR1 SGHRS, CDR2 YFSETQ. The CDR3 sequence: CASSPGTGVNYGYTF. The CDR3 DNA reads as TGCGCCAGCAGCCCGGGGACAGGGGTGAACTATGGCTACACCTTC.

This sequence joins TRBV2 and TRBJ2-7, with TRBD2 matching over 13 bases. The J segment lost 1 base and the V segment lost 9 bases, leaving 9 bases of the junction unmatched. The CDR3 length is 16 residues. Germline CDR1 reads SNHLY; CDR2 reads FYNNEI. The CDR3 DNA follows: TGTGCCAGTGGGACTAGCGGGATATTTGGGTCCTACGAGCAGTACTTC. Amino acids: CASGTSGIFGSYEQYF.

In DNA form, the CDR3 reads TGTGCCAGCAGCCAAGAACTTAGCGGGGGGCGCAATGAGCAGTTCTTC. Its protein is CASSQELSGGRNEQFF. This chain joins TRBV4-2 and TRBJ2-1; 10 bases are shared with TRBD2. V was pared by 0 bases and J by 6 bases, with 5 bases of the junction left unmatched. Germline V lookup: CDR1 LGHNA, CDR2 YNFKEQ. This CDR3 spans 16 amino acids.

This chain joins TRBV10-3 and TRBJ2-1, with TRBD2 matching over 7 bases. V shed 4 bases and J 6 bases; nucleotides not matched to a gene: 6. Germline assignment: CDR1 ENHRY and CDR2 SYGVKD. This CDR3 comprises 14 residues. The CDR3 protein is CAISGSAGLNEQFF. CDR3 DNA: TGTGCCATCAGTGGCTCAGCGGGGCTCAATGAGCAGTTCTTC.

The chain links TRBV5-5 to TRBJ2-7; D perhaps matches TRBD1 (7 bases). Trimming stripped 4 bases from V and 0 bases from J, with 17 bases between. The germline CDR1 and CDR2 sequences are SGHKS and YYEKEE (reference sequence). This CDR3 is 16 amino acids long. The CDR3 region is CASSPAGGRASYEQYF. In DNA form, the CDR3 reads TGTGCCAGCAGCCCGGCAGGGGGGAGAGCCTCCTACGAGCAGTACTTC.

The chain joins TRBV6-5 to TRBJ2-2; 10 positions match TRBD2. Germline V gives CDR1 MNHEY, CDR2 SVGAGI. The V segment lost 4 bases and the J segment 4 bases; nucleotides outside the gene matches: 6. The CDR3 has 16 amino acids. In DNA form, the CDR3 reads TGTGCCAGCAGTTCTAGACTAGCGGGCGTCACCGGGGAGCTGTTTTTT. It codes for CASSSRLAGVTGELFF.

This clone has just one count. J is TRBJ1-2 and V is TRBV4-1; no reliable D call. The CDR3 covers 15 residues. The V gene lost 1 base and the J gene lost 0 bases, with 9 bases spanning the gap. In germline, CDR1 is MGHRA, CDR2 YSYEKL. Here the CDR3 DNA reads TGCGCCAGCAGCCAAGGCGGCAGAGCTAACTATGGCTACACCTTC. Translating gives CASSQGGRANYGYTF.

This clone occurred once. The chain has TRBV3-1 (or the pseudogene TRBV3-2) and TRBJ2-7; D may be TRBD2 (5 bases). This CDR3 has 13 amino acids. V lost 9 bases and J lost 2, with 14 bases in between. Looked up from germline, CDR1 is LGHDT and CDR2 is YNNKEL (reference sequence). DNA of the CDR3: TGTGCCAGTAGTGGGCGGGCGACCTACGAGCAGTACTTC. As protein: CASSGRATYEQYF.

The V and J genes are TRBV6-1 and TRBJ2-7, with 7 bases fitting TRBD2. Per germline, CDR1 MNHNS and CDR2 SASEGT. Losses at the gene ends were 2 bases for V and 9 bases for J; bases not matched to a gene: 19. This CDR3 is built from 17 residues. The CDR3 sequence is CASSESGGGPPRRMQYF. The CDR3 bases are TGTGCCAGCAGTGAATCGGGGGGAGGGCCCCCCAGGCGGATGCAGTACTTC.

The chain carries TRBV3-1 (or the pseudogene TRBV3-2) and TRBJ1-2; D may be TRBD1 (5 bases). CDR1 is LGHDT and CDR2 is YNNKEL in the germline V gene (reference sequence). Deletions cut 4 bases from V and 1 base from J, with 16 bases between. This CDR3 comprises 16 residues. The CDR3 region is CASSLLKTESNYGYTF. The DNA for the CDR3 is TGTGCCAGCAGCCTTCTTAAGACAGAGAGTAACTATGGCTACACCTTC.

The chain carries TRBV12-3 or TRBV12-4 and TRBJ2-7; a possible D gene is TRBD2 (5 bases). Trimming removed 3 bases from V and 6 bases from J, with 12 bases in between. CDR3 length: 13 amino acids. CDR3 amino acids: CASSLSGGSEQYV. The CDR3, as DNA: TGTGCCAGCAGTTTGTCCGGCGGGTCCGAGCAGTACGTC.

DNA for the CDR3: TGCAGTGCTGGGCGGGAGTCCGGCTACACCTTC. Residues: CSAGRESGYTF. The chain is built from TRBV20-1 and TRBJ1-2, with D hard to call. The CDR3 is made up of 11 amino acids. The germline V gene has CDR1 DFQATT and CDR2 SNEGSKA (reference sequence). V dropped 5 bases and J dropped 8 bases, with 12 bases sitting between them.

This clone has only a few counts. V and J are TRBV27 and TRBJ2-7; D unresolved. This CDR3 comprises 14 residues. CDR1 MNHEY and CDR2 SMNVEV come from the germline V gene (reference sequence). Trimming stripped 4 bases from V and 0 bases from J, with 10 bases between. CDR3 DNA: TGTGCCAGCAGTTCGTCGGTTAGCTCCTACGAGCAGTACGTC. Its translation: CASSSSVSSYEQYV.

The rearrangement uses TRBV5-4 and TRBJ1-5; D remains ambiguous. CDR3 length: 14 residues. V was cut by 4 bases and J by 2 bases, with 10 bases left in between. Germline V gives CDR1 SGHNT, CDR2 YYREEE (reference sequence). The DNA for the CDR3 is TGTGCCAGCAGCCGTGGGAGTGGCAATCAGCCCCAGCATTTT. It encodes CASSRGSGNQPQHF.

This chain links TRBV7-8 with TRBJ1-2, with TRBD1 matching 9 bases. V lost 5 bases and J lost 5; bases outside the gene matches: 3. This CDR3 contains 13 residues. Germline V gene sequence: CDR1 SGHVS, CDR2 FQNEAQ. CDR3 protein: CASSLGQGYGYTF. The CDR3 DNA follows: TGTGCCAGCAGCCTCGGACAGGGGTATGGCTACACCTTC. The whole variable domain, filled in from reference TRBV7-8 and TRBJ1-2, reads GAGVSQSPRYKVAKRGQDVALRCDPISGHVSLFWYQQALGQGPEFLTYFQNEAQLDKSGLPSDRFFAERPEGSVSTLKIQRTQQEDSAVYLCASSLGQGYGYTFGSGTRLTVV.

This clone was observed once. The chain is built from TRBV4-2 and TRBJ1-3; TRBD1 aligns across 7 bases. V shed 1 base and J 0 bases; nucleotides not matched to a gene: 9. Germline V gives CDR1 LGHNA, CDR2 YNFKEQ. This CDR3 spans 18 amino acids. The CDR3 DNA reads as TGTGCCAGCAGCCAAGGGTTCCACAGGGGCAGCTCTGGAAACACCATATATTTT. Amino acids: CASSQGFHRGSSGNTIYF.

The V and J genes are TRBV4-1 and TRBJ1-4, with 7 bases lining up with TRBD1. CDR1 MGHRA and CDR2 YSYEKL come from the germline V gene. The CDR3 covers 18 residues. The V segment lost 1 base and the J segment 6 bases; nucleotides outside the gene matches: 14. The CDR3 is CASSQVGTGAPGDEKLFF. CDR3 nucleotide sequence: TGCGCCAGCAGCCAAGTCGGAACAGGGGCTCCCGGGGATGAAAAACTGTTTTTT.

The chain uses TRBV7-2 and TRBJ1-3, with TRBD1 as a possible D gene (6 bases). V lost 5 bases and J lost 3, with 17 bases in between. CDR3 size: 16 residues. Germline CDR1 reads SGHTA; CDR2 reads FQGNSA. The CDR3 spells CASSPQGMTVGNTIYF. DNA of the CDR3: TGTGCCAGCAGCCCCCAGGGGATGACGGTTGGAAACACCATATATTTT.

The V and J genes are TRBV30 and TRBJ1-1, with D tentatively TRBD1 (6 bases). Trimming cost V 3 bases and J 11 bases, with 13 bases left between them. CDR3 length equals 11 residues. Germline values: CDR1 GTSNPN, CDR2 SVGIG (reference sequence). CDR3 nucleotide sequence: TGTGCCTGGAGCGGGGGGCTCGAGGCTTTCTTT. It codes for CAWSGGLEAFF.

The rearrangement joins TRBV28 to TRBJ2-7, with 7 bases lining up with TRBD2. V lost 8 bases and J lost 6; bases outside the gene matches: 16. The germline gives CDR1 MDHEN, CDR2 SYDVKM. The CDR3 loop spans 15 amino acids. The CDR3 DNA reads as TGTGCCAGCCGAAATGGAGGTAGCGGGTTCAGCGAGCAGTACTTC. Its translation: CASRNGGSGFSEQYF.

The chain combines TRBV4-2 with TRBJ1-1; the D gene is possibly TRBD1 (5 bases). Trimming cost V 2 bases and J 1 base, with 17 bases left between them. The CDR3 loop spans 17 amino acids. From germline, CDR1 is LGHNA and CDR2 YNFKEQ. The CDR3 DNA reads TGTGCCAGCAGCCAAAGGGCCTTTGGAGGGACGAACACTGAAGCTTTCTTT. This sequence encodes CASSQRAFGGTNTEAFF.

The genes are TRBV12-5 and TRBJ1-1, with 7 nucleotides matching TRBD1. Germline trimming cut 6 bases from V and 4 bases from J; bases unmatched to any gene: 17. This CDR3 contains 17 residues. CDR1 and CDR2 from the germline V gene are LGHNT and FRNRAP. The CDR3 spells CASGITYQQGLGTEAFF. The CDR3 DNA reads TGTGCTAGTGGAATCACCTACCAACAGGGGCTGGGCACTGAAGCTTTCTTT.

CDR3 protein: CASSYSGLAGLDTQYF. The CDR3 DNA reads as TGTGCCAGCAGTTACTCGGGACTAGCGGGACTAGATACGCAGTATTTT. The rearrangement uses TRBV6-5 and TRBJ2-3; 13 bases align to TRBD2. After removal of 0 bases from V and 5 bases from J, the junction contained 2 bases not matched to a gene. This CDR3 has 16 residues. The germline gives CDR1 MNHEY, CDR2 SVGAGI.

The chain is built from TRBV6-1 and TRBJ2-2; 7 nucleotides align to TRBD1. CDR1 is MNHNS and CDR2 is SASEGT in the germline V gene. CDR3 size: 14 residues. The trim removed 2 bases at V and 16 bases at J, leaving 13 bases unmatched. The CDR3 bases are TGTGCCAGCAGTGAATACCCCTCAAACAGGGGCCAGTTTTTT. As protein: CASSEYPSNRGQFF.

This chain links TRBV5-1 with TRBJ1-4, with TRBD1 matching over 9 bases. CDR3 size: 15 residues. V was pared by 1 base and J by 5 bases, with 3 bases of the junction left unmatched. Germline V lookup: CDR1 SGHRS, CDR2 YFSETQ. CDR3 sequence (DNA): TGCGCCAGCAGCTTGTGGGGGACAGGGAATGAAAAACTGTTTTTT. Translated: CASSLWGTGNEKLFF.

This clone was recorded only once. The gene calls are TRBV1 and TRBJ2-7; TRBD1, the D gene given by the table, was not confirmed from the DNA. TRBV1 is listed as a pseudogene. CDR3 length equals 15 residues. Here the CDR3 reads CTSSQRQMVFHEQYV. As DNA, the CDR3 is TGCACCAGCAGCCAAAGACAGATGGTATTCCACGAGCAGTACGTC.